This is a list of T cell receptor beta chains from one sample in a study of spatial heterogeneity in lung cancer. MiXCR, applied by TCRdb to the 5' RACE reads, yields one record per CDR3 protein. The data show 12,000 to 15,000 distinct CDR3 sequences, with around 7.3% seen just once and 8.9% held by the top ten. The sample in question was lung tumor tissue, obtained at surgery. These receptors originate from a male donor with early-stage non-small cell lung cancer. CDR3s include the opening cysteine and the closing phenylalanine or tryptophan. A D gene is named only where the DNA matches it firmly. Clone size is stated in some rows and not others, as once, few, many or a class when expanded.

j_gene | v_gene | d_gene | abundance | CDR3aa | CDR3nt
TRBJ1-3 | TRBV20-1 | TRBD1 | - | CSAWDSRSSGNTIYF | TGCAGTGCCTGGGACAGCAGGAGCTCTGGAAACACCATATATTTT
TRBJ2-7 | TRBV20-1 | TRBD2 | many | CSARSTPSGRSSYEQYF | TGCAGTGCTAGATCCACTCCTAGCGGTCGGAGCTCCTACGAGCAGTACTTC
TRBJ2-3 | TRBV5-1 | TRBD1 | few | CASSFQGAPDTQYF | TGCGCCAGCAGCTTCCAGGGGGCCCCAGATACGCAGTATTTT
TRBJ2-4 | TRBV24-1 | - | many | CATSQSSIQYF | TGTGCCACCAGTCAAAGCTCCATTCAGTACTTC
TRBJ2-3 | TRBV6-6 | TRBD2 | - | CASSALATSTDTQYF | TGTGCCAGCAGTGCACTAGCGACTAGCACAGATACGCAGTATTTT
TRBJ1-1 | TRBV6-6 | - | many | CASRNYWDTEAFF | TGTGCCAGCAGGAACTACTGGGACACTGAAGCTTTCTTT
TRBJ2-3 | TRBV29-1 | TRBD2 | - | CSVDGQRGGSYTQYF | TGCAGCGTTGACGGCCAGCGGGGGGGGTCGTATACGCAGTATTTT
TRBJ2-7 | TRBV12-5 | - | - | CASGLVYYEQYF | TGTGCTAGTGGTTTGGTATACTACGAGCAGTACTTC
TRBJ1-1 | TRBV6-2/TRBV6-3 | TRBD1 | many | CASSSPPHRGGTTEAFF | TGTGCCAGCAGTTCCCCCCCACACAGGGGTGGGACCACTGAAGCTTTCTTT
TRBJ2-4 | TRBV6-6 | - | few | CASRVGMGIQYF | TGTGCCAGCAGGGTTGGGATGGGCATTCAGTACTTC
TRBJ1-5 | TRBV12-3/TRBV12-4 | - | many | CASSLRQGNQPQHF | TGTGCCAGCAGTTTACGGCAGGGTAATCAGCCCCAGCATTTT